Listed here are 14 T cell receptor beta chains from one sample, sequenced in a study of blood T cell repertoires in COVID-19. Here immunoSEQ multiplex PCR was the method, and the copy in TCRdb shows in-frame clones only, minus some. The sample has hundreds of thousands of clones; around nine tenths are singletons. The material sequenced was peripheral blood. These receptors originate from a man aged 55 to 70 who had recovered from COVID-19.

CDR3 amino acids: CASSTTGTGYGYTF. As DNA, the CDR3 is TGTGCCAGCAGTACCACAGGGACCGGCTATGGCTACACCTTC. This chain links TRBV6-5 with TRBJ1-2; tentative D call: TRBD1 (6 bases). Deletions cut 5 bases from V and 4 bases from J, with 14 bases between. Germline lookup yields CDR1 MNHEY and CDR2 SVGAGI. The CDR3 totals 14 residues.

This clone showed up just a few times. The chain is built from TRBV5-4 and TRBJ1-1; D is unresolved. CDR1 is SGHNT, CDR2 YYREEE, per germline (reference sequence). The CDR3 loop spans 14 amino acids. V shed 4 bases and J shed 1 base, with 11 bases lying between them. CDR3 amino acids: CASSPQTGNTEAFF. In DNA, the CDR3 is TGTGCCAGCAGCCCTCAGACGGGGAACACTGAAGCTTTCTTT.

The V gene is TRBV5-1, the J gene TRBJ2-3; D might be TRBD1 (5 bases). The germline CDR1 and CDR2 sequences are SGHRS and YFSETQ. The CDR3 contains 14 residues. The ends were cut back, 2 bases at V and 2 bases at J, with 9 bases in the middle. The chain's CDR3 is CASSFSGYTDTQYF. The CDR3 DNA reads as TGCGCCAGCAGCTTTTCAGGGTACACAGATACGCAGTATTTT.

The chain links TRBV11-2 to TRBJ2-2, with 8 bases matching TRBD2. Unmatched junction bases numbered 1, after V lost 5 bases and J lost 2 bases. The CDR3 loop spans 14 amino acids. CDR1 and CDR2 from the germline V gene are SGHAT and FQNNGV. CDR3 residues: CASSGLANTGELFF. DNA for the CDR3: TGTGCCAGCAGCGGACTAGCCAACACCGGGGAGCTGTTTTTT.

J is TRBJ2-7 and V is TRBV5-1; TRBD1 matches at 9 bases. Germline CDR1 reads SGHRS; CDR2 reads YFSETQ. CDR3 size: 14 residues. Trimming at V came to 5 bases and at J to 6 bases, leaving 9 bases not matched to a gene. CDR3 DNA: TGCGCCAGCAGTTTTTACACAGGGGGCTCCGAGCAGTACTTC. It is translated as CASSFYTGGSEQYF.

This chain joins TRBV19 and TRBJ1-1, with D hard to call. V lost 1 base and J lost 1, with 4 bases in between. Germline V lookup: CDR1 LNHDA, CDR2 SQIVND (reference sequence). The CDR3 loop spans 13 amino acids. The CDR3 nucleotides are TGTGCCAGTAGTATAGCCAAGAACACTGAAGCTTTCTTT. It codes for CASSIAKNTEAFF.

The chain carries TRBV7-9 and TRBJ2-1; TRBD2 agrees at 12 bases. CDR1 SEHNR and CDR2 FQNEAQ come from the germline V gene (reference sequence). V lost 5 bases and J lost 6; bases outside the gene matches: 5. The CDR3 totals 15 residues. The chain's CDR3 is CASSVLAGGRNEQFF. CDR3 DNA: TGTGCCAGCAGCGTACTAGCGGGGGGCCGCAATGAGCAGTTCTTC.

The chain uses TRBV18 and TRBJ2-1; 7 bases agree with TRBD2. With 3 bases clipped from V and 3 bases from J, the junction kept 5 bases outside the gene matches. From germline, CDR1 is KGHSH and CDR2 LQKENI. This CDR3 contains 15 residues. As DNA, the CDR3 is TGTGCCAGCTCACCCGGGAGGAACCTCTACAATGAGCAGTTCTTC. Its translation: CASSPGRNLYNEQFF.

The chain has TRBV2 and TRBJ2-7; 10 nucleotides line up with TRBD1. CDR1 and CDR2 (germline): SNHLY, FYNNEI. The CDR3 is made up of 13 amino acids. The V segment lost 0 bases and the J segment 11 bases; nucleotides outside the gene matches: 4. CDR3 in amino acids: CASSEARQGAEYF. CDR3 DNA: TGTGCCAGCAGTGAAGCGCGACAGGGGGCGGAGTACTTC.

The gene calls are TRBV14 and TRBJ2-7, with a tentative D call TRBD2 (5 bases). V gave up 4 bases and J gave up 7 bases, with 14 bases separating them. The CDR3 is 13 amino acids. Germline V CDR1 and CDR2: SGHDN, FVKESK. The CDR3 sequence is CASSRYRDEEQYF. CDR3 DNA: TGTGCCAGCAGCCGATACCGGGATGAAGAGCAGTACTTC.

The chain is built from TRBV11-2 and TRBJ2-5, with 10 bases lining up with TRBD2. The CDR3 extends over 14 amino acids. Germline trimming cut 3 bases from V and 4 bases from J; bases unmatched to any gene: 2. Germline V CDR1 and CDR2: SGHAT, FQNNGV. CDR3 in amino acids: CASSFTSGIETQYF. The CDR3 DNA reads TGTGCCAGCAGCTTCACTAGCGGGATAGAGACCCAGTACTTC. The variable domain in full, completed from reference TRBV11-2 and TRBJ2-5, reads EAGVAQSPRYKIIEKRQSVAFWCNPISGHATLYWYQQILGQGPKLLIQFQNNGVVDDSQLPKDRFSAERLKGVDSTLKIQPAKLEDSAVYLCASSFTSGIETQYFGPGTRLLVL.

The gene calls are TRBV15 and TRBJ2-5; 9 nucleotides align to TRBD1. The CDR3 runs 15 residues. J was trimmed by 5 bases and V by 6 bases; bases with no gene match: 10. The germline V gene encodes CDR1 LNHNV and CDR2 YYDKDF (reference sequence). The CDR3 sequence is CATRDRDRARETQYF. As DNA, the CDR3 is TGTGCCACCAGGGACCGGGACAGGGCCCGGGAGACCCAGTACTTC.

The chain links TRBV6-5 to TRBJ1-6, with 7 bases identical to TRBD1. J lost 9 bases, V lost 4 bases, and 3 bases had no gene match. The germline CDR1 and CDR2 sequences are MNHEY and SVGAGI. The CDR3 length is 13 residues. The CDR3 reads CASSSGTVSPLHF. For the CDR3, the DNA is TGTGCCAGCAGTTCCGGGACAGTTTCACCCCTCCACTTT.

V gene TRBV5-1 combines with J gene TRBJ2-1; a possible D gene is TRBD2 (6 bases). The V end was cut by 3 bases, the J end by 6 bases, with 19 bases between. This CDR3 has 16 amino acids. Per germline, CDR1 SGHRS and CDR2 YFSETQ. CDR3 sequence: CASSSGDSSPVNEQFF. CDR3 nucleotide sequence: TGCGCCAGCAGCTCGGGGGATAGTAGCCCCGTCAATGAGCAGTTCTTC.